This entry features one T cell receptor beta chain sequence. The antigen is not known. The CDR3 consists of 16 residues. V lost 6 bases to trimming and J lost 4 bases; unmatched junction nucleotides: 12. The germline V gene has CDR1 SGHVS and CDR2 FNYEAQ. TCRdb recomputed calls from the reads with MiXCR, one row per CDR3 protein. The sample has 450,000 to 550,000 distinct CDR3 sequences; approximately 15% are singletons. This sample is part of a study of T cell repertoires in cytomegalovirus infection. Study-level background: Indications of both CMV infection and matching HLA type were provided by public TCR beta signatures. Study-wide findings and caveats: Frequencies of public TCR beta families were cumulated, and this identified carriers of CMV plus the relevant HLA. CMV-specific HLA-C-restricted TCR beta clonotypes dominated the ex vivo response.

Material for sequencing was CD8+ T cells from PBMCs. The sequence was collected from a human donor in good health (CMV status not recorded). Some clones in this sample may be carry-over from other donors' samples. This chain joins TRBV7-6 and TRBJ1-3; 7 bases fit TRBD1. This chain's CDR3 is CASSSTRQGGGNTIYF. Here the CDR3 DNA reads TGTGCCAGCAGTTCAACTAGACAGGGCGGAGGAAACACCATATATTTT.